This T cell receptor (beta chain) came from a study of blood T cells in healthy people across ages. The second PCR ran about 6 to 12 cycles with a sample-barcoded 5' primer and J-beta primers. TCRdb independently ran MiXCR on the 5' RACE reads; one entry per CDR3 protein. The top ten hold approximately 10% of the sample, which has 450,000 to 650,000 distinct CDR3 sequences, more than 20% seen once. This sample also appeared in a second study, on T cells of mothers and their children. That study reports: Second-PCR primer M1S introduced sample barcodes and 2-4 random nucleotides. There were over 9.5 million TCR beta CDR3 reads from each mother and about 3 million from each child. Persistent microchimeric T cell clones were sought, and none were detected.

This receptor was taken from a boy between 10 and 17 years old in good health. Sequences were obtained from blood.

This CDR3 reads CSAGEVEGLTEKLFF. The CDR3 DNA reads TGCAGCGCTGGCGAAGTAGAGGGTTTAACTGAAAAACTGTTTTTT. The V call is TRBV29-1, the J call TRBJ1-4; no firm D call. Trimming took off 7 bases at V and 7 bases at J, with 22 bases between the two ends. This CDR3 spans 15 amino acids. Germline loops: CDR1 SQVTM, CDR2 ANQGSEA.